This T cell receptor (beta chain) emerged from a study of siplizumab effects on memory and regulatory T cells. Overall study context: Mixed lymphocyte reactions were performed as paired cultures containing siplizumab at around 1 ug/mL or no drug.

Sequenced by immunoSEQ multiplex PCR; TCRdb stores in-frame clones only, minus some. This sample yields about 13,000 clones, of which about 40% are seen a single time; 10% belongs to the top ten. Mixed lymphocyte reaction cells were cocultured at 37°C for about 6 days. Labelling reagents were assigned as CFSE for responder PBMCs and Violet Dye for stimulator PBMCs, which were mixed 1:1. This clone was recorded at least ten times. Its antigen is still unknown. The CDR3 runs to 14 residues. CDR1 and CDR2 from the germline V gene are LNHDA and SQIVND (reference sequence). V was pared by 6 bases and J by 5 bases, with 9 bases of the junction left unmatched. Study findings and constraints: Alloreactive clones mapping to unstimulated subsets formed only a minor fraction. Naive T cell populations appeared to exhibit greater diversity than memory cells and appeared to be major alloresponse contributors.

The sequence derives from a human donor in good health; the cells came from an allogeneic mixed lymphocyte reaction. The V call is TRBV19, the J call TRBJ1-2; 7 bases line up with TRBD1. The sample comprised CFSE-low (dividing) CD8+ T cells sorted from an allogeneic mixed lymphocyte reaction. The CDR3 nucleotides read TGTGCCAGTAGCTTCCAGGGGGGTGATTATGGCTACACCTTC. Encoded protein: CASSFQGGDYGYTF.